This T cell receptor (beta chain) was sequenced during a study of cytomegalovirus exposure and HLA in healthy donors. Use of 60 Vbeta and 13 Jbeta primers characterized the PCR. Sequencing used immunoSEQ multiplex PCR; TCRdb keeps in-frame clones, though not all of them. Of around 200,000 clones listed, about four fifths were seen once; the top ten hold 10%. CDR1 and CDR2 (germline): SGHVS, FQNEAQ. V was clipped by 5 bases and J by 3 bases; unmatched bases: 3. CDR3 length: 14 amino acids. The sequenced sample was PBMCs. The rearrangement links TRBV7-8 to TRBJ2-7; TRBD1 aligns across 11 bases. This TCR was sampled from a woman aged 45-65 years in good health and CMV-seropositive. DNA of the CDR3: TGTGCCAGCAGCCGAGGGACAGGGGGCTACGAGCAGTACTTC. Translating it yields CASSRGTGGYEQYF.